A selection of T cell receptor beta chains follows, all from one sample in a study of blood T cell repertoires in COVID-19. Sequencing used immunoSEQ multiplex PCR; TCRdb keeps in-frame clones, though not all of them. Of about 240,000 clones listed, roughly 87% are singletons. The sequencing input was PBMCs or T cells enriched from blood (not recorded which). The receptors here all came from a woman aged 25 to 45 with acute COVID-19. Both conserved end residues are part of each CDR3. The D gene is left open where the match is weak. Only some rows state a clone size, as once, few, many or a class for expanded clones.

clone_size	j_call	d_call	v_call	cdr3_nt	cdr3_aa
-	TRBJ2-3	TRBD2	TRBV13	TGTGCCAGCAGCATACTCCTCTCGCGGGGGGGTAGGACAGATACGCAGTATTTT	CASSILLSRGGRTDTQYF
once	TRBJ1-1	TRBD1	TRBV10-1	TGCGCCAGCAGCACCGGGACAGGAGTTATGAACACTGAAGCTTTCTTT	CASSTGTGVMNTEAFF
-	TRBJ1-3	-	TRBV15	TGTGCCACCAGCAGTCCCACACCTAGCTCTGGAAACACCATATATTTT	CATSSPTPSSGNTIYF
few	TRBJ2-7	TRBD2	TRBV10-3	TGTGCCATCAGTGAGTCCCTAGCGGGGGGCCGGTTCGAGCAGTACTTC	CAISESLAGGRFEQYF
once	TRBJ1-2	TRBD1	TRBV6-2/TRBV6-3	TGTGCCAGCAGTCGACAGGGCGGCTACACCTTC	CASSRQGGYTF
-	TRBJ1-4	-	TRBV7-2	TGTGCCAGCAGCCTAAATCCGGGGGGCTTGGAGGAAAAACTGTTTTTT	CASSLNPGGLEEKLFF
-	TRBJ1-1	-	TRBV19	TGTGCCAGTAATACGGGAGTTGAAGCTTTCTTT	CASNTGVEAFF
once	TRBJ1-6	-	TRBV7-9	TGTGCCAGCAGCTTGAGGGATAATTCACCCCTCCACTTT	CASSLRDNSPLHF
-	TRBJ1-2	-	TRBV11-2	TGTGCCAGCAGCAAGGACAGCCTTGGTGGCTACACCTTC	CASSKDSLGGYTF
-	TRBJ1-5	TRBD1	TRBV19	TGTGCCAGTAGTATGCATAACAGGGGCCAGCCCCAGCATTTT	CASSMHNRGQPQHF
-	TRBJ2-2	TRBD2	TRBV15	TGTGCCACCAGCAGAGTGATAACTAGCGGGGGGACGAACACCGGGGAGCTGTTTTTT	CATSRVITSGGTNTGELFF